A single sample is the source of the 10 T cell receptor beta chains below, sequenced in a study of Tregs in tolerant kidney transplant recipients (dated by TCRdb to between 2018 and 2021). The library was generated by the immunoSEQ multiplex PCR assay. TCRdb re-hosts the immuneACCESS table, in-frame sequences only. Its copies lack some clones; in the studies checked, an unresolved V gene accounts for under half of them, and the cause for the rest is not known. This sample comprises tens of thousands of clones, around nine tenths of them detected only once. Clones ranked in the top ten supply about 0.37% of the sample. Explained via the paper, the time point label denotes: blood sample drawn before combined kidney and bone marrow transplant. The sequenced sample was CD4+ T cells from blood, obtained before the transplant. All receptors derive from a human donor who received a combined kidney and bone marrow transplant.

DNA of the CDR3: TGTGCCAGCAGCTATGGACAGAAAAACATTCAGTACTTC. Encoded protein: CASSYGQKNIQYF. The chain uses TRBV7-9 and TRBJ2-4; D possibly corresponds to TRBD1 (6 bases). Germline V gene sequence: CDR1 SEHNR, CDR2 FQNEAQ (reference sequence). The CDR3 extends over 13 amino acids. The V and J ends lost 4 bases and 4 bases respectively, with 8 bases between them.

This chain's CDR3 is CASSPPGTGDGYTF. The CDR3 coding sequence is TGTGCCAGCAGTCCCCCGGGGACAGGGGATGGCTACACCTTC. The rearrangement links TRBV6-6 to TRBJ1-2; 10 positions agree with TRBD1. The CDR3 runs 14 residues. Germline V gene data show CDR1 as MNHNY and CDR2 as SVGAGI (reference sequence). Trimming took 5 bases from V and 6 from J; bases not matched to a gene: 6.

This clone was observed a single time. The V gene is TRBV28, the J gene TRBJ2-3; 7 bases match TRBD1. V gave up 2 bases and J gave up 3 bases; unmatched junction bases: 5. The CDR3 extends over 15 amino acids. Germline-derived CDR1 and CDR2 are MDHEN and SYDVKM. The CDR3 loop is CASSLGQGETDTQYF. In nucleotides, the CDR3 is TGTGCCAGCAGTTTAGGGCAGGGGGAGACAGATACGCAGTATTTT.

As DNA, the CDR3 is TGCGCCAGCAGCTCTCATAGCGGATCCACAGATACGCAGTATTTT. Amino acids: CASSSHSGSTDTQYF. This chain connects TRBV5-1 to TRBJ2-3; D might be TRBD2 (6 bases). V lost 3 bases and J lost 2, with 13 bases in between. This CDR3 comprises 15 residues. Germline CDR1 SGHRS, CDR2 YFSETQ.

CDR3 region: CTSSQTRQTSGSGNEQFF. The CDR3 bases are TGCACCAGCAGCCAAACGAGACAAACTAGCGGGAGTGGCAATGAGCAGTTCTTC. The V gene is TRBV1, the J gene TRBJ2-1; whether TRBD2, the table's D call, matches the DNA was not checked. TRBV1 counts as a pseudogene. The CDR3 has 18 amino acids.

The chain couples TRBV7-8 to TRBJ2-5, with D tentatively TRBD1 (5 bases). From germline, CDR1 is SGHVS and CDR2 FQNEAQ. The CDR3 loop spans 13 amino acids. V was cut by 5 bases and J by 1 base, with 8 bases left in between. This chain's CDR3 is CASSRQLQETQYF. Written as DNA, the CDR3 is TGTGCCAGCAGCCGACAGCTCCAAGAGACCCAGTACTTC.

The chain combines TRBV7-8 with TRBJ2-5, with D possibly matching TRBD2 (6 bases). CDR3 size: 14 residues. Looked up from germline, CDR1 is SGHVS and CDR2 is FQNEAQ. V was shortened by 5 bases and J by 4 bases, with 14 bases between the two germline ends. The DNA of the CDR3 is TGTGCCAGCAGCCGGGACTGGATGTTAGAGACCCAGTACTTC. The encoded protein is CASSRDWMLETQYF.

V is TRBV18 and J is TRBJ2-3; possible D gene TRBD1, 5 bases. Germline-derived CDR1 and CDR2 are KGHSH and LQKENI. The length of the CDR3 is 15 residues. V lost 0 bases to trimming and J lost 6 bases, with 13 bases between them. The CDR3 spells CASSPPGRGGDTQYF. The CDR3 bases are TGTGCCAGCTCACCACCAGGTAGGGGCGGTGATACGCAGTATTTT.

The chain uses TRBV19 and TRBJ1-1; 11 positions agree with TRBD1. Trimming cost V 4 bases and J 6 bases; bases outside gene matches: 4. CDR3 length equals 14 residues. Germline assignment: CDR1 LNHDA and CDR2 SQIVND (reference sequence). As DNA, the CDR3 is TGTGCCAGTAGTAGGGGACAGGGGGTTTCTGAAGCTTTCTTT. Translation: CASSRGQGVSEAFF.

This clone appeared a single time. The V gene is TRBV25-1, the J gene TRBJ2-3; TRBD2 matches at 9 bases. The CDR3 is 18 residues long. Losses at the gene ends were 0 bases for V and 2 bases for J; bases not matched to a gene: 9. Germline values: CDR1 MGHDK, CDR2 SYGVNS. CDR3 region: CASSEYQGGRAFTDTQYF. The CDR3, as DNA: TGTGCCAGCAGTGAATATCAGGGCGGGAGGGCCTTCACAGATACGCAGTATTTT. Looking up the rest from reference TRBV25-1 and TRBJ2-3 gives the full variable domain: EADIYQTPRYLVIGTGKKITLECSQTMGHDKMYWYQQDPGMELHLIHYSYGVNSTEKGDLSSESTVSRIRTEHFPLTLESARPSHTSQYLCASSEYQGGRAFTDTQYFGPGTRLTVL.